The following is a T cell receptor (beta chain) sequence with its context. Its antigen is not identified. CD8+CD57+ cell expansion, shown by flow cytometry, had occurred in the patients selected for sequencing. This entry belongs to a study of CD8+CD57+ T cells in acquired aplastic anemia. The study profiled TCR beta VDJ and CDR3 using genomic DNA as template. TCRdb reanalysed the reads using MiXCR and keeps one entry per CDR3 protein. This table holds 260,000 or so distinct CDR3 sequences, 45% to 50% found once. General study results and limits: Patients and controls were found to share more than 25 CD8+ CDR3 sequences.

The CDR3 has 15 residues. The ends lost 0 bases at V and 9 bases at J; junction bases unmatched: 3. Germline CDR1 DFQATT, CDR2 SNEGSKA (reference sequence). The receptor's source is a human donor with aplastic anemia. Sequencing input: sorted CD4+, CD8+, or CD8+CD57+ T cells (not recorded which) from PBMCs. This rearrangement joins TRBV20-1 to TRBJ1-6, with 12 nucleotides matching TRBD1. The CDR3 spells CSARDWDRGLSPLHF. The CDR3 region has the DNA TGCAGTGCTAGAGACTGGGACAGGGGGCTTTCACCCCTCCACTTT.